The T cell receptor beta chain under discussion was sequenced for a study of memory CD4+ T cells and cytomegalovirus serostatus. Single viable CD3+CD4+CD8-CD45RO+ cells were sorted as the memory CD4+ T cells. Trimming removed 8 bases at V and 8 bases at J, with 20 bases between. The CDR3 is made up of 14 amino acids. Germline V lookup: CDR1 MDHEN, CDR2 SYDVKM. Assay used: immunoSEQ multiplex PCR; TCRdb lists only in-frame clones, some missing. Of 50,000 or so clones listed, more than 60% were seen once; the top ten hold 0.7% to 0.85%. The sample consisted of memory CD4+ T cells from blood. The clonotype originates from an adult in good health and CMV-seronegative. The rearrangement joins TRBV28 to TRBJ2-3; tentative D call: TRBD2 (5 bases). CDR3 nucleotide sequence: TGTGCCAGCGTCCCCCGCCGGGAACTGGGTACGCAGTATTTT. Translation gives CASVPRRELGTQYF.